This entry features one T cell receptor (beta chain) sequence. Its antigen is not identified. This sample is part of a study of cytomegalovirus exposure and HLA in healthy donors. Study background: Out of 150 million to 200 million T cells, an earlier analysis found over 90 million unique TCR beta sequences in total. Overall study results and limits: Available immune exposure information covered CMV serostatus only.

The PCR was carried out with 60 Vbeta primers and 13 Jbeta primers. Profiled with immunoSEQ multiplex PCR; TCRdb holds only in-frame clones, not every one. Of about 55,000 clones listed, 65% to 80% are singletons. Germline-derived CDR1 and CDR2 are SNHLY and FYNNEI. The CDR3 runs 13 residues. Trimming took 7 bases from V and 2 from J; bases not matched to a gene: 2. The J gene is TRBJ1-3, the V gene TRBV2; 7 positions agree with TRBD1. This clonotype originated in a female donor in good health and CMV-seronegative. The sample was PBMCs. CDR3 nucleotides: TGTGCCAGCACTACAGGGGCTGGAAACACCATATATTTT. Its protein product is CASTTGAGNTIYF.